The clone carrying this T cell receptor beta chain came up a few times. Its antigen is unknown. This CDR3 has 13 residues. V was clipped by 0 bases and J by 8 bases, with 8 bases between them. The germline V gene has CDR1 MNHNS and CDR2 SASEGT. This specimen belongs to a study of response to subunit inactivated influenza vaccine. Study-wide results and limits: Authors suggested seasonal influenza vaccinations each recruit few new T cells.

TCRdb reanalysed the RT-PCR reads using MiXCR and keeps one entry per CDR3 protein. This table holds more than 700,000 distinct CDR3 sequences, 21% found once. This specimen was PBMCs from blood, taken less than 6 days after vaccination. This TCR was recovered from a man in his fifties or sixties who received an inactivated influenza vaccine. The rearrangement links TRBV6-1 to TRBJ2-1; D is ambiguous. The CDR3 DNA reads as TGTGCCAGCAGTGAAGCAGTCCCGTATGAGCAGTTCTTC. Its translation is CASSEAVPYEQFF.